This TCR beta chain was documented in a study of post-analysis software for immune sequencing data. Study context: Recorded subtypes: relapsing-remitting, secondary progressive, progressive-relapsing; some patients unannotated.

The table lists this clonotype with many counts. Its specificity is unknown. This CDR3 spans 13 amino acids. Germline V CDR1 and CDR2: SQVTM, ANQGSEA. V lost 1 base and J lost 2, with 8 bases in between. Unique molecular identifiers had been added to the TCR beta cDNA libraries. The source material, about 0.9 to 11 million T cells, gave rise to about 490,000 cDNA molecules. TCRdb itself ran the PCR reads through MiXCR, one entry per CDR3 protein. The data contain roughly 410,000 distinct CDR3 sequences, 30% to 45% of them seen just once; the ten biggest clones take up around an eighth. Points from the study as a whole: Comparison of patients with controls showed five TRBV segments more frequent in patients, TRBV5-6, TRBV5-1 and TRBV20-1 among them. The study found significantly lower normalized Chao1 diversity in multiple sclerosis patients than in controls.

The chain employs TRBV29-1 and TRBJ2-5, with D unresolved. This TCR was sampled from a girl aged 5 to 17 with multiple sclerosis. What was sequenced was blood. The CDR3 bases are TGCAGCGTTGAAGGTCAGAGACAAGAGACCCAGTACTTC. Its translation: CSVEGQRQETQYF.